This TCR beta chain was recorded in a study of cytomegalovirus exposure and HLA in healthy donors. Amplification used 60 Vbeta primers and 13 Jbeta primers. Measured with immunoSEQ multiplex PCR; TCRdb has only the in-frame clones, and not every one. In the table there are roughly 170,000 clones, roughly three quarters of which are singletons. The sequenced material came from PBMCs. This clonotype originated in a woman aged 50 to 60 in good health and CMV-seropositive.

The CDR3 coding sequence is TGTGCCAGCAGGCCGACTAGCGGGGGTTCCTACGAGCAGTACTTC. It yields the protein CASRPTSGGSYEQYF. This chain uses TRBV6-5 with TRBJ2-7; 12 bases match TRBD2. V lost 6 bases to trimming and J lost 1 base; unmatched junction nucleotides: 4. The germline CDR1 and CDR2 sequences are MNHEY and SVGAGI. The CDR3 contains 15 residues.